The present entry profiles one TCR beta chain with its context. The data stem from a study of early T cells in non-severe SARS-CoV-2 infection. Turning to the study itself: Chains were unpaired, as sequencing was done on bulk RNA from unsorted whole blood.

Researchers tagged individual cDNA molecules with unique molecular identifiers. MiXCR was run by TCRdb on the 5' RACE reads, yielding one entry per CDR3 protein. The sample includes under 30,000 distinct CDR3 sequences, roughly 5% of them seen just once. Germline lookup yields CDR1 LNHDA and CDR2 SQIVND (reference sequence). The CDR3 consists of 15 residues. V lost 10 bases, J lost 4 bases, and 20 bases lay in between. Sequenced: whole blood. The sequence came from an adult who was a healthcare worker with PCR-confirmed SARS-CoV-2 infection or an uninfected control (not recorded which). This chain joins TRBV19 and TRBJ1-5, with a weak D call TRBD1 (6 bases). CDR3 nucleotides: TGTGCCACCCAGAAAGACAGGCGGGCGAATCAGCCCCAGCATTTT. It yields the protein CATQKDRRANQPQHF. Complete variable domain (other parts from reference TRBV19 and TRBJ1-5): DGGITQSPKYLFRKEGQNVTLSCEQNLNHDAMYWYRQDPGQGLRLIYYSQIVNDFQKGDIAEGYSVSREKKESFPLTVTSAQKNPTAFYLCATQKDRRANQPQHFGDGTRLSIL.